This T cell receptor (beta chain) was sequenced in a study of a mutant IDH1 vaccine in newly diagnosed glioma. Study details: Mean patient age was around 40 years; roughly 62% were male and 37.5% female. Patients got radiotherapy, temozolomide, or both beforehand, and most got both. Weeks 35 and 47 hosted visits V12 and V13, respectively.

The time point is: week 35, safety follow-up. Vaccinated patients received 300 ug of mutant IDH1 20-mer peptide per dose, with topical imiquimod. Astrocytomas found in donors were new, WHO grade 3 or 4, IDH1-mutant and ATRX-lost. Turning to this clone: Its specificity is unknown.

Some clones are missing from TCRdb's copy, which holds only in-frame ones; the method was immunoSEQ multiplex PCR. Of approximately 60,000 clones in the sample, 74% were seen once. CDR1 is SNHLY, CDR2 FYNNEI, per germline. Trimming cost V 7 bases and J 2 bases, with 17 bases left between them. The CDR3 contains 16 residues. The specimen was PBMCs, collected from a glioma patient whose treatment included an IDH1 peptide vaccine. The rearrangement uses TRBV2 and TRBJ1-4, with D perhaps TRBD1 (6 bases). The TCR was taken from a man aged 50 to 60 with glioma. The CDR3: CASNGAAGATNEKLFF. The CDR3 DNA is TGTGCCAGCAATGGGGCGGCAGGGGCCACTAATGAAAAACTGTTTTTT.